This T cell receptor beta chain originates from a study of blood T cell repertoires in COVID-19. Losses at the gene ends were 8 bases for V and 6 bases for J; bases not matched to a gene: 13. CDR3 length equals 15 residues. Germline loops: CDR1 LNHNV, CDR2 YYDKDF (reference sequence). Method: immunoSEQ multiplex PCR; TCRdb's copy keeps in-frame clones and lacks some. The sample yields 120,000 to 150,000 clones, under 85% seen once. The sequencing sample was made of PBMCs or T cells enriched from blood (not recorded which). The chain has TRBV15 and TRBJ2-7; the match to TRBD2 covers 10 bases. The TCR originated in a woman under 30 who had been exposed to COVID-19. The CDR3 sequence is CATAPLAGGSGEQYF. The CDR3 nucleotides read TGTGCCACCGCCCCCTTAGCGGGAGGATCGGGCGAGCAGTACTTC.